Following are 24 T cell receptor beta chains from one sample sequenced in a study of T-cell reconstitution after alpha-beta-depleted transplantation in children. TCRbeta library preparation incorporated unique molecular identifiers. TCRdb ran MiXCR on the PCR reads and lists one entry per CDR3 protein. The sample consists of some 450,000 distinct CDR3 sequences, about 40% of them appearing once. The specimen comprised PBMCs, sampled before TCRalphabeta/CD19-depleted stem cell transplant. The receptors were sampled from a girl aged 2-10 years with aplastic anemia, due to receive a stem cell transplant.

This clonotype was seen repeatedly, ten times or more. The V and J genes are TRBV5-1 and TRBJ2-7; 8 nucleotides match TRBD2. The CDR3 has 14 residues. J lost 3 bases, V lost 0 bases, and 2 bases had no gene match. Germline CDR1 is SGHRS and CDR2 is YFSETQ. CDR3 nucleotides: TGCGCCAGCAGCTTGGTTGCGGGAGGCTACGAGCAGTACTTC. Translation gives CASSLVAGGYEQYF.

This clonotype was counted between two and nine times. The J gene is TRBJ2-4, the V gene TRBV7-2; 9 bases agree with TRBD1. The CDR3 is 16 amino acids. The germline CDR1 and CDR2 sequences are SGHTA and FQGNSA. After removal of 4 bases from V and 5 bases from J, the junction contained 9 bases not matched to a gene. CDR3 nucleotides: TGTGCCAGCAGCTCCTCACCCTACAGGGGGCAAAACATTCAGTACTTC. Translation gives CASSSSPYRGQNIQYF.

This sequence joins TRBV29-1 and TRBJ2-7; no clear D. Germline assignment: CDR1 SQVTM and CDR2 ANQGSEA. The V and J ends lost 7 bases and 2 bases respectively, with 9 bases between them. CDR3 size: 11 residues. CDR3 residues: CSAGHAYEQYF. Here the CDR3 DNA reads TGCAGCGCTGGTCACGCCTACGAGCAGTACTTC.

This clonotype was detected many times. The CDR3 DNA reads as TGCGCCAGCAGCTTGACTCTATTGTCTGACTCTGCCACAGATACGCAGTATTTT. Residues: CASSLTLLSDSATDTQYF. The V gene is TRBV5-1, the J gene TRBJ2-3; no definite D call. CDR3 size: 18 residues. Trimming shortened V by 1 base and J by 2 bases, and 20 bases separated the two germline ends. Per the germline V gene, CDR1 is SGHRS and CDR2 is YFSETQ. The full variable domain, its missing parts supplied by reference TRBV5-1 and TRBJ2-3, is KAGVTQTPRYLIKTRGQQVTLSCSPISGHRSVSWYQQTPGQGLQFLFEYFSETQRNKGNFPGRFSGRQFSNSRSEMNVSTLELGDSALYLCASSLTLLSDSATDTQYFGPGTRLTVL.

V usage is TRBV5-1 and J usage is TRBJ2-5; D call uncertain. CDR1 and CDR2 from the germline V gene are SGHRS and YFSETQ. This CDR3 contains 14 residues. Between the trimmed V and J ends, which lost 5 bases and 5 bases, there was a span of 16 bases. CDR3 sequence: CASRLRTTPETQYF. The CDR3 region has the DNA TGCGCCAGCAGACTGAGGACCACCCCGGAGACCCAGTACTTC.

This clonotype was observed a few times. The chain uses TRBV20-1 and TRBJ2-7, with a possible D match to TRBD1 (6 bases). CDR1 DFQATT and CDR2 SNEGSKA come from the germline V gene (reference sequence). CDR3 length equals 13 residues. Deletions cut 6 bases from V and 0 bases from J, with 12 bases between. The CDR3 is CSATTGISYEQYF. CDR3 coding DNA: TGCAGTGCCACCACAGGGATCTCCTACGAGCAGTACTTC.

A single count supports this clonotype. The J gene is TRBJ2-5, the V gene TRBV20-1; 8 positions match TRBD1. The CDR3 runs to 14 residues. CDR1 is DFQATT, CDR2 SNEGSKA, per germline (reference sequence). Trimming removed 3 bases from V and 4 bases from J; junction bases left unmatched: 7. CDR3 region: CSASLRTGTETQYF. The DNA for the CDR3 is TGCAGTGCTAGCCTCCGGACAGGGACAGAGACCCAGTACTTC.

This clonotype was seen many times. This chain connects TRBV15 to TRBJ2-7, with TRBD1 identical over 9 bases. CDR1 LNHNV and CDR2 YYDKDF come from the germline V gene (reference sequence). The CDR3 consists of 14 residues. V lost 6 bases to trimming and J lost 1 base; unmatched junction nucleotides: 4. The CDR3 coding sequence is TGTGCCACCAGGATGGACAGGGGTTCCTACGAGCAGTACTTC. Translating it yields CATRMDRGSYEQYF.

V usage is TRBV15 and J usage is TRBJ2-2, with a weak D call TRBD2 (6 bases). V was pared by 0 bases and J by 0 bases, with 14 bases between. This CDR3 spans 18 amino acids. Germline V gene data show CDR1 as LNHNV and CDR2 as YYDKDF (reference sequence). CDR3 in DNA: TGTGCCACCAGCAGAGAGGTGGCGGGGCACGCGAACACCGGGGAGCTGTTTTTT. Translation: CATSREVAGHANTGELFF. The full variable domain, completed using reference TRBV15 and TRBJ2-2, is DAMVIQNPRYQVTQFGKPVTLSCSQTLNHNVMYWYQQKSSQAPKLLFHYYDKDFNNEADTPDNFQSRRPNTSFCFLDIRSPGLGDTAMYLCATSREVAGHANTGELFFGEGSRLTVL.

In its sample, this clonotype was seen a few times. CDR3 sequence: CASSFARGRPEQYF. CDR3 nucleotide sequence: TGTGCCAGCAGTTTTGCCAGAGGCCGCCCGGAGCAGTACTTC. The chain joins TRBV12-3 or TRBV12-4 to TRBJ2-7, with unresolved D. V was trimmed by 3 bases and J by 7 bases, leaving 16 bases between them. CDR3 length: 14 residues.

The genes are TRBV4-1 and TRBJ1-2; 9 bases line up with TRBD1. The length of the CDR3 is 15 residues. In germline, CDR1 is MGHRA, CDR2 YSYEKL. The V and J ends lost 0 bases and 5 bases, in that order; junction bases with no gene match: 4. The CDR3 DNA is TGCGCCAGCAGCCAAGATCAGGGGACAGGGTATGGCTACACCTTC. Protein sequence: CASSQDQGTGYGYTF.

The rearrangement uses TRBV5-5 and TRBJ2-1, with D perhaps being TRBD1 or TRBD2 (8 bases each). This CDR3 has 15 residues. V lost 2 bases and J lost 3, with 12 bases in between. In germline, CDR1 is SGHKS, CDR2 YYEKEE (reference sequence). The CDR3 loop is CASSFSGTGYNEQFF. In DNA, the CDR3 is TGTGCCAGCAGCTTTAGCGGGACAGGCTACAATGAGCAGTTCTTC.

The CDR3, as DNA: TGCGCCAGCAGCTTGGCCCAGCGGGAGCGGTATAATGAGCAGTTCTTC. It codes for CASSLAQRERYNEQFF. This sequence joins TRBV5-1 and TRBJ2-1; 8 bases match TRBD2. The CDR3 is 16 amino acids. The V gene's germline CDR1 is SGHRS and CDR2 YFSETQ. With 0 bases clipped from V and 7 bases from J, the junction kept 9 bases outside the gene matches. Variable domain in full (rest from reference TRBV5-1 and TRBJ2-1): KAGVTQTPRYLIKTRGQQVTLSCSPISGHRSVSWYQQTPGQGLQFLFEYFSETQRNKGNFPGRFSGRQFSNSRSEMNVSTLELGDSALYLCASSLAQRERYNEQFFGPGTRLTVL.

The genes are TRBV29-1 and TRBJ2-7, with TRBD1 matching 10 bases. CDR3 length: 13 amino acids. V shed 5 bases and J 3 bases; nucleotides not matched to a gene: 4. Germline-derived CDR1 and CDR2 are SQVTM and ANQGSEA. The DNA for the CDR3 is TGCAGCGTTCTCTGGACAGGGGGCTACGAGCAGTACTTC. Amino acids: CSVLWTGGYEQYF.

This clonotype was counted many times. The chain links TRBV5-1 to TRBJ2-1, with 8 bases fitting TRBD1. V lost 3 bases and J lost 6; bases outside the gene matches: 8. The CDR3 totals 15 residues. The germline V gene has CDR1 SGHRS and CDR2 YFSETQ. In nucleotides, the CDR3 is TGCGCCAGCAGCTACCGACAGGGGTCATTCAATGAGCAGTTCTTC. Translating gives CASSYRQGSFNEQFF.

CDR3 sequence reads: CSASRDNNYEQYF. Written as DNA, the CDR3 is TGCAGTGCTAGCCGGGACAATAACTACGAGCAGTACTTC. The gene calls are TRBV20-1 and TRBJ2-7, with D perhaps TRBD1 (6 bases). This CDR3 region has 13 residues. Trimming removed 3 bases at V and 3 bases at J, with 12 bases between. CDR1 is DFQATT, CDR2 SNEGSKA, per germline (reference sequence).

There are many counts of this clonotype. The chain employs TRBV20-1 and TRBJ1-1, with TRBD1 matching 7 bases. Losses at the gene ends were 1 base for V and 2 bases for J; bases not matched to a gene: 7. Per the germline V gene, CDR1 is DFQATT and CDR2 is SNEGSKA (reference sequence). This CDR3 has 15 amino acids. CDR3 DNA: TGCAGTGCTAGAGTTAGCGACAGGGTCAACACTGAAGCTTTCTTT. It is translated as CSARVSDRVNTEAFF.

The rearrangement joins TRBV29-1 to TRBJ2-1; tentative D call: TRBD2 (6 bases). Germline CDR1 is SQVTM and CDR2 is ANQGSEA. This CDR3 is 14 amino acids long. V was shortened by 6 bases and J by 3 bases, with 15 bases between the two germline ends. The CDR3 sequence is CSVAHGGFYNEQFF. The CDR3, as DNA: TGCAGCGTAGCCCATGGAGGGTTCTACAATGAGCAGTTCTTC.

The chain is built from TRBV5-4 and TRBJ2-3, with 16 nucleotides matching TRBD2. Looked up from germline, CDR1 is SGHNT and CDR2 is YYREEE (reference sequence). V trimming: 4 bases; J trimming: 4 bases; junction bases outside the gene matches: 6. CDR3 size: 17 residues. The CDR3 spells CASSAGTSGRAADTQYF. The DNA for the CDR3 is TGTGCCAGCAGCGCCGGGACTAGCGGGAGGGCGGCAGATACGCAGTATTTT.

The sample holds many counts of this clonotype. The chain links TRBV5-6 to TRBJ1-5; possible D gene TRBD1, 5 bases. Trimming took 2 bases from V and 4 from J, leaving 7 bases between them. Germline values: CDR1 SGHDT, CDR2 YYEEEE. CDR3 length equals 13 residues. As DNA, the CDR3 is TGTGCCAGCAGCTTCGGGGGAAATCAGCCCCAGCATTTT. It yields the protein CASSFGGNQPQHF.

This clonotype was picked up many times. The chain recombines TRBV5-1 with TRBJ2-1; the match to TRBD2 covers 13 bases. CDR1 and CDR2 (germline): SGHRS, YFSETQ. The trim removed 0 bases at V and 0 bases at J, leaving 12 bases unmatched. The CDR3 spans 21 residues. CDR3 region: CASSLAQWTSGRVSSYNEQFF. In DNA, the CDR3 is TGCGCCAGCAGCTTGGCGCAGTGGACTAGCGGGAGAGTGAGCTCCTACAATGAGCAGTTCTTC.

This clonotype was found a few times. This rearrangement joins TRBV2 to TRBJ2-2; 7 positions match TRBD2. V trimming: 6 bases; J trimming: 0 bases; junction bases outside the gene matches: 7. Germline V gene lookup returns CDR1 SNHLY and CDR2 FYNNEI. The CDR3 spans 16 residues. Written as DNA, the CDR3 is TGTGCCAGCAGCCAGCGGGGTCACGCGAACACCGGGGAGCTGTTTTTT. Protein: CASSQRGHANTGELFF.

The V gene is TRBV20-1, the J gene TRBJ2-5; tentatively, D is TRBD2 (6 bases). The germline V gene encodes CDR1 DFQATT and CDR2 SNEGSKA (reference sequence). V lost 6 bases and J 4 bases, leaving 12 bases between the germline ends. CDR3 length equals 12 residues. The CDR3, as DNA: TGCAGTGCCACACCACTAGCAGAGACCCAGTACTTC. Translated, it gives CSATPLAETQYF.

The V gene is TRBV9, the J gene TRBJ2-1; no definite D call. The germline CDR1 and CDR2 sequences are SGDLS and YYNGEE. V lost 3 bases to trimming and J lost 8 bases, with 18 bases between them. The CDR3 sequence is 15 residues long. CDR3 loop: CASSASGVVGDEQFF. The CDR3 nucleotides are TGTGCCAGCAGCGCCAGTGGGGTCGTTGGGGATGAGCAGTTCTTC.